The table lists the clone carrying this T cell receptor beta chain with many counts. The data were obtained in a study of T cells in Graves' hyperthyroidism and ophthalmopathy. The authors deemed Graves' hyperthyroidism stable absent ophthalmopathy progression within 18 months. Orbital computed tomography and thyroid ultrasound, together with serum TRAb and thyroxine and clinical symptoms, were used for diagnoses. Amplification yielded TCR beta CDR3 regions, with RNA transcripts as the source. First-round RT-PCR targeting the TCR CDR3 was performed with the HTBI primer set. TCRdb fed the multiplex PCR reads into MiXCR, producing one record per CDR3 protein. Of approximately 510,000 distinct CDR3 sequences listed, 20% were seen once; the top ten hold approximately 26%. The CDR3 is 13 amino acids. V lost 0 bases, J lost 8 bases, and 10 bases lay in between. CDR1 is MNHEY and CDR2 is SVGAGI in the germline V gene.

Sequencing used blood. This chain uses TRBV6-5 with TRBJ1-2, with D perhaps TRBD1 (5 bases). The TCR sequence derives from a man between 18 and 35 years old with Graves' hyperthyroidism. The CDR3 DNA is TGTGCCAGCAGTTACTCGAACCCAGGGGGCTACACCTTC. Residues: CASSYSNPGGYTF.